Detailed here is one TCR delta chain. The target of this receptor is not known. TCRdb lists the protein of a much larger clone for this DNA, which differs at residue 11, so this is likely a read error; the protein given here is translated from the DNA itself. The library was built by means of multiplex PCR. TCRdb shows the sequencer as Illumina MiSeq. From each sorted gammadelta T cell sample, both TCR gamma (TRG) and TCR delta (TRD) chains were sequenced. The authors' pipeline ran thus. The repertoire analyses drew on clonotype tree plots, the accumulated frequency of the top 20 clonotypes, and diversity index (DI) and D75 metrics. Clones were re-identified by TCRdb from the public reads with CATT, and rows with the same DNA were merged. It is TCRdb's table, rather than the study itself, that gives the V and J calls and clone size. This sample comprises 50,000 or so delta-chain clones, roughly 1.6% of them detected only once. The top ten clones comprise roughly 8.6% of the sample.

For bulk TCR repertoire analysis, Vgamma9/Vdelta2+ and Vdelta2-negative gammadelta T cell populations were isolated by flow sorting from peripheral blood mononuclear cells. The data stem from a study of γδ T cells in repeated Plasmodium falciparum infection (dated by TCRdb to the early 2020s). Regarding the study in general: In the natural-infection arm, Malian children exposed to intense seasonal malaria transmission were enrolled and compared against age and gender matched Australian children. Four controlled human malaria infections were administered to a few malaria-naive U.S. adults over approximately 600 days by bites from P. falciparum NF54-infected Anopheles stephensi mosquitoes. Samples from controlled-infection subjects were taken at baseline, right before selected infections, and 21 days after each infection. The gammadelta TCR repertoires from Mali were analysed in two ways: cross-sectionally during periods with no transmission, and longitudinally across episodes of acute febrile malaria. The study looked at how repeated Plasmodium falciparum infection shapes the human gammadelta T cell repertoire, using both natural infection in Mali and controlled human malaria infection.

V is reduced by 7 bases and J by 1 base, leaving a spacing of 22 bases between them. From the germline V gene, CDR1 is TSWWSYY and CDR2 is QGS. The CDR3 covers 17 residues, taking in both the cysteine and the phenylalanine. Only CDR3 DNA is held: 51 bases, read in frame from base 1. The full study reports these points: The controlled-infection cohort was small, limiting analysis of inter-individual variability in gammadelta T cell responses. Generalizability was limited because the Malian cohort came from a small rural village made up predominantly of one ethnic group. Vgamma9/Vdelta2+ TCR repertoires kept a highly stable polyclonal repertoire across time and infection, and many TCRgamma sequences overlapped between individuals. Compared with Australian children, Malian children appeared to have Vdelta2-negative gammadelta TCR repertoires that were more clonally expanded, less diverse and less shared. In Vdelta2-negative, largely Vdelta1+, gammadelta TCR repertoires, repeated controlled infections appeared to drive waves of new clonotype selection.

The sequence links TRDV1 to TRDJ1, with no D gene named confidently. Here the J gene was assigned by germline matching of the DNA, as TCRdb has none. This receptor was taken from a pool of human donors (malaria-infected and uninfected, not separated). The sequenced material came from gamma-delta T cells from blood. The CDR3 in this case is CALAGPPVPLTTDKLIF. Here is the DNA: TGTGCTCTTGCTGGTCCTCCGGTCCCTTTGACCACCGATAAACTCATCTTT.